This T cell receptor (beta chain) was found in a study of cytotoxic CD8 clonotypes in ibrutinib-treated CLL. About the study: Across the patients, approximately 12 were relapsed/refractory, some 14 treatment-naive and roughly 17 IGHV unmutated. Study observations and caveats: Exceeding age-matched healthy donors, baseline clonality also tracked the counts of circulating CD8+ T cells.

This CDR3 has 9 amino acids. CDR1 is DFQATT and CDR2 is SNEGSKA in the germline V gene (reference sequence). The germline V and J ends were trimmed by 6 bases and 8 bases, with 7 bases remaining between them. Note on this clone: Its antigen is still unknown. This CDR3 is also generated by other DNA sequences in the sample.

Sequenced by immunoSEQ multiplex PCR; TCRdb stores in-frame clones only, minus some. The table includes around 300,000 clones, just under 80% detected once. The rearrangement joins TRBV20-1 to TRBJ1-2; unclear D gene. This receptor was taken from a human donor with chronic lymphocytic leukemia. The sequences come from PBMCs, collected before ibrutinib treatment. The CDR3 bases are TGCAGTGCCTCTCGCGGCTACACCTTC. Encoded protein: CSASRGYTF.